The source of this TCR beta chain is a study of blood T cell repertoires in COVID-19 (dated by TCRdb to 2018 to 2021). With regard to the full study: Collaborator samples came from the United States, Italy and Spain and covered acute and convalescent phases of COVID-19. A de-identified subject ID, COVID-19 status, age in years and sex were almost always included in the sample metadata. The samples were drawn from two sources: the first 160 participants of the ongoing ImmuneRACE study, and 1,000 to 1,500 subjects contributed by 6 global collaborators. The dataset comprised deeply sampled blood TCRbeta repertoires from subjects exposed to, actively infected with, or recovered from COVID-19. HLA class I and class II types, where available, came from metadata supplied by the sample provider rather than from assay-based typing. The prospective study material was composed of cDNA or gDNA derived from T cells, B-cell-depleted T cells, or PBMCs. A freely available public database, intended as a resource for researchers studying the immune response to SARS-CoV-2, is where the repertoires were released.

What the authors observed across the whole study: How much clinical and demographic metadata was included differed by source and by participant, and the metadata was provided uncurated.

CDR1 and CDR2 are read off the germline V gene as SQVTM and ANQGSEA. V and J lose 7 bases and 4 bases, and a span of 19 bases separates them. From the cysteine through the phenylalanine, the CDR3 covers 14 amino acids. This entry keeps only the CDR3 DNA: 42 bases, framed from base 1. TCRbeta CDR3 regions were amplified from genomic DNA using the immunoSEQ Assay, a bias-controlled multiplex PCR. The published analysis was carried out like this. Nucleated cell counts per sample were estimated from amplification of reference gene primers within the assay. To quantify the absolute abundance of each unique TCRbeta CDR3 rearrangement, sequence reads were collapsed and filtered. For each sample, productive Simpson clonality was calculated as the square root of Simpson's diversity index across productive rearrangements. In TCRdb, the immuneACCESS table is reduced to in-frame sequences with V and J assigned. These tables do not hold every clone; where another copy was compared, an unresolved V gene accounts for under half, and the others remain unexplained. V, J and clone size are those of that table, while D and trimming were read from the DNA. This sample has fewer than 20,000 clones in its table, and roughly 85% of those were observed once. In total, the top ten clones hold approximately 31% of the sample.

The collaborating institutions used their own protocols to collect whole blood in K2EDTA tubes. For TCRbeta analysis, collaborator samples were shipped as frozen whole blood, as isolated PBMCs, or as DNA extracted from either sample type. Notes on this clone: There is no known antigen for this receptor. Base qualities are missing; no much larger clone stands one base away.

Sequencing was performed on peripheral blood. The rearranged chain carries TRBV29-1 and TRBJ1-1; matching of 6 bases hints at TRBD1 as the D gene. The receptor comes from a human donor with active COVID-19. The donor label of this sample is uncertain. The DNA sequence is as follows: TGCAGCGCCCTGAGGGGGGGGCGGGCCACTGAAGCTTTCTTT. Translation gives CSALRGGRATEAFF.